The present T cell receptor beta chain was sequenced within a study of control samples from healthy donors and cancer patients. TCRdb's copy holds only in-frame clones and misses some; the assay was immunoSEQ multiplex PCR. This sample has about 150,000 clones, with roughly 92% found just once. Sequences were obtained from blood. This clonotype originated in a woman aged 25-40 years in good health.

The CDR3 nucleotides read TGTGCCAGCAGGCAGGGGCCCGGAAACACCATATATTTT. Its protein is CASRQGPGNTIYF. The V call is TRBV6-5, the J call TRBJ1-3; D perhaps matches TRBD1 (6 bases). Trimming pared 6 bases from V and 4 bases from J, leaving 10 bases between. Germline lookup yields CDR1 MNHEY and CDR2 SVGAGI. CDR3 length equals 13 residues.